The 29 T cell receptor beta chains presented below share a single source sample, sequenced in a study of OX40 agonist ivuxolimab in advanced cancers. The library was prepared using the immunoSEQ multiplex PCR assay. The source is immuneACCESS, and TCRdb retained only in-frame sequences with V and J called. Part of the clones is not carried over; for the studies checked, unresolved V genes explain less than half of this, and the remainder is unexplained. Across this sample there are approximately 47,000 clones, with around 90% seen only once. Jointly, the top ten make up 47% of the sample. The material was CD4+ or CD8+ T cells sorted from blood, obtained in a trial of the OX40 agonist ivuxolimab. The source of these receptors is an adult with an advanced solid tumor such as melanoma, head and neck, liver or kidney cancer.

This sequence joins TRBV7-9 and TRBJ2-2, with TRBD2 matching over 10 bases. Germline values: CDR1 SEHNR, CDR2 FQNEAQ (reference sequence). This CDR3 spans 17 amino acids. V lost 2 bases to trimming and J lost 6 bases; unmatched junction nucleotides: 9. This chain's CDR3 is CASSLNEGTSDPGELFF. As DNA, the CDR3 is TGTGCCAGCAGCTTAAATGAGGGGACTAGCGATCCCGGGGAGCTGTTTTTT.

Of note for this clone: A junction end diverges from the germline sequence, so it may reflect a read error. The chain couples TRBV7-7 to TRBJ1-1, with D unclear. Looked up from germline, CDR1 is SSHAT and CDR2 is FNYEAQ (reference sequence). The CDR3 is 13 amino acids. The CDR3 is CASSPNQGTEAFF. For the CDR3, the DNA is TGTGCTAGCAGCCCGAACCAAGGCACTGAAGCTTTCTTT.

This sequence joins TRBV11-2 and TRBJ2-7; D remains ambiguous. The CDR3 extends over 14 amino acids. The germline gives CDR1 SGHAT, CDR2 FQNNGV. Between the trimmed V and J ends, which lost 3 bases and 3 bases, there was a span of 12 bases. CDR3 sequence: CASSFGSVRYEQYF. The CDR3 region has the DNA TGTGCCAGCAGCTTTGGGTCCGTCCGCTACGAGCAGTACTTC.

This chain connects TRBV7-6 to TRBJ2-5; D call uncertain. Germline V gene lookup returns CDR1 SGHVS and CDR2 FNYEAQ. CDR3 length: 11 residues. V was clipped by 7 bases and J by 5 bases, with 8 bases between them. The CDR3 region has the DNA TGTGCCAGCAACGACGGGGAGACCCAGTACTTC. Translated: CASNDGETQYF.

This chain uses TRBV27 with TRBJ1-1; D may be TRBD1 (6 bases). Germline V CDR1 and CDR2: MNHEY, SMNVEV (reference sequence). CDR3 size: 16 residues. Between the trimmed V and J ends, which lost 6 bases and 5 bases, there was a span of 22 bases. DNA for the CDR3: TGTGCCAGCAGCCCGCCCGGCGGGGGCCTTATTACTGAAGCTTTCTTT. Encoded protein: CASSPPGGGLITEAFF.

CDR3 DNA: TGTGCCAGCAGTGTCCGGGACAACAACAATGAGCAGTTCTTC. Translated, it gives CASSVRDNNNEQFF. The chain recombines TRBV2 with TRBJ2-1; a possible D gene is TRBD1 (6 bases). Germline V gene sequence: CDR1 SNHLY, CDR2 FYNNEI. Trimming took 4 bases from V and 5 from J, leaving 12 bases between them. The CDR3 extends over 14 amino acids.

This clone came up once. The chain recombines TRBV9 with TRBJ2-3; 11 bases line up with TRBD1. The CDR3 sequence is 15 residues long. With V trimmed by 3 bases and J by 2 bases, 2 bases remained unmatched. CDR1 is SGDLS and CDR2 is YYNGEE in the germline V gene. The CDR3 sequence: CASSGDRGNTDTQYF. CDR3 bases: TGTGCCAGCAGCGGGGACAGGGGGAACACAGATACGCAGTATTTT.

CDR3 sequence (DNA): TGTGCCAGCAGCGTAGGACAGGGCCTACCTTTTGAGCAGTACTTC. Translating it yields CASSVGQGLPFEQYF. The V call is TRBV9, the J call TRBJ2-7, with 7 bases that match TRBD1. With V trimmed by 0 bases and J by 7 bases, 10 bases remained unmatched. CDR1 and CDR2 from the germline V gene are SGDLS and YYNGEE. The CDR3 runs 15 residues.

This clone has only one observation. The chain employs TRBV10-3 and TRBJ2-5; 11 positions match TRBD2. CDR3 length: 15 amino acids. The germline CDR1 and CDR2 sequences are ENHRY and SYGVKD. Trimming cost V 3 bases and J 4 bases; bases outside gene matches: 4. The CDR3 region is CAISDAGTSGETQYF. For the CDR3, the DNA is TGTGCCATCAGTGACGCCGGGACTAGCGGAGAGACCCAGTACTTC.

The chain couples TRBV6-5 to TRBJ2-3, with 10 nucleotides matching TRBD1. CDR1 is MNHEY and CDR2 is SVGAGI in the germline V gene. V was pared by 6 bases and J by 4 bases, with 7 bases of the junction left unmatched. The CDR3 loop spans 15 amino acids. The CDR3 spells CASRSGTGAADTQYF. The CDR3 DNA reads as TGTGCCAGCAGGTCCGGGACAGGGGCCGCAGATACGCAGTATTTT.

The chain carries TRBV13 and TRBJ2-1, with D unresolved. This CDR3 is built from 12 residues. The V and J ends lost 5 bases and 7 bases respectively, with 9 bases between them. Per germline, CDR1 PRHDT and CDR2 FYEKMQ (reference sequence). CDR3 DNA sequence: TGTGCCAGCAGCCCAATGGGAAATGAGCAGTTCTTC. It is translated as CASSPMGNEQFF.

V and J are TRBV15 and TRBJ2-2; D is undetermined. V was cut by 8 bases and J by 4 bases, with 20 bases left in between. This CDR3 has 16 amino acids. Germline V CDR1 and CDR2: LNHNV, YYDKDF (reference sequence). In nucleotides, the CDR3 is TGTGCCACCCTAACCACCGACTTGCCTGGCACCGGGGAGCTGTTTTTT. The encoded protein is CATLTTDLPGTGELFF.

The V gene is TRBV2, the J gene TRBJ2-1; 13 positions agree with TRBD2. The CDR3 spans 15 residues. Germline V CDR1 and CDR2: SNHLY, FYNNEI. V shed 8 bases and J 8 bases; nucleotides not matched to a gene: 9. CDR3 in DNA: TGTGCCAGCCTTATTACTAGCGGGGGGGCGTATGAGCAGTTCTTC. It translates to CASLITSGGAYEQFF.

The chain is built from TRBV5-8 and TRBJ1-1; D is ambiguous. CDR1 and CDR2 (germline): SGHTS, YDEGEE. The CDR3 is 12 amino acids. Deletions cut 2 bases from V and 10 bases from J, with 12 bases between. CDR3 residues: CASSLGGGRAFF. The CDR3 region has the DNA TGTGCCAGCAGCTTAGGAGGCGGGCGAGCTTTCTTT.

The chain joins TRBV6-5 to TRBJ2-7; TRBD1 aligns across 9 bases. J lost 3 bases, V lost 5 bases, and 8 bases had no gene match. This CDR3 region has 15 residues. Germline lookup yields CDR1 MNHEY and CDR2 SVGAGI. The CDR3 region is CASSIGTGGFYEQYF. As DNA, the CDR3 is TGTGCCAGCAGTATCGGCACAGGGGGCTTCTACGAGCAGTACTTC.

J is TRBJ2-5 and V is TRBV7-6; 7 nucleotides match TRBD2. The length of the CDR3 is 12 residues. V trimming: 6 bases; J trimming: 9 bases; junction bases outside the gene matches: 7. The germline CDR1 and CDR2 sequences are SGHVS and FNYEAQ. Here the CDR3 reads CASSQAGWPQYF. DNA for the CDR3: TGTGCCAGCAGTCAAGCGGGGTGGCCCCAGTACTTC.

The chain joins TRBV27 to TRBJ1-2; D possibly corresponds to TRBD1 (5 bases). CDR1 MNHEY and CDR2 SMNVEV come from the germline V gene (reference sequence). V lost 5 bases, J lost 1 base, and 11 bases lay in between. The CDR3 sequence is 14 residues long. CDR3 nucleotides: TGTGCCAGCAGTCCCGGGCAGGGTAACTATGGCTACACCTTC. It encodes CASSPGQGNYGYTF.

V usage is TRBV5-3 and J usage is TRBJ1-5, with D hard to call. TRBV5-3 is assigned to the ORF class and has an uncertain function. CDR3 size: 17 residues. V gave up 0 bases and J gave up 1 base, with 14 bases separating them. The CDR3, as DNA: TGTGCCAGAAGCTTGGTTTCCCTGGGAGTGAGCAATCAGCCCCAGCATTTT. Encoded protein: CARSLVSLGVSNQPQHF.

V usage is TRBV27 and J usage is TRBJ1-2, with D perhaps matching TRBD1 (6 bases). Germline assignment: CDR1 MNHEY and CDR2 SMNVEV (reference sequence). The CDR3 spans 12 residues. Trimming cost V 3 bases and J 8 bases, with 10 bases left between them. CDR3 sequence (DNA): TGTGCCAGCAGTTTCGGGGGGGGCGGCTACACCTTC. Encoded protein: CASSFGGGGYTF.

In DNA, the CDR3 is TGTGCCAGCAGCTTTCTCCTCCTGGCTGGGAACACCGGGGAGCTGTTTTTT. Translated, it gives CASSFLLLAGNTGELFF. This chain connects TRBV28 to TRBJ2-2; no clear D gene. Trimming pared 6 bases from V and 1 base from J, leaving 18 bases between. This CDR3 has 17 amino acids. In germline, CDR1 is MDHEN, CDR2 SYDVKM.

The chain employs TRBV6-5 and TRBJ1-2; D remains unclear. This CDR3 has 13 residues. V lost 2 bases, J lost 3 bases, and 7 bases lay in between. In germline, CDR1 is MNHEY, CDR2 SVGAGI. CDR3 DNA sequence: TGTGCCAGCAGTTACGCGGGCTACTATGGCTACACCTTC. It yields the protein CASSYAGYYGYTF.

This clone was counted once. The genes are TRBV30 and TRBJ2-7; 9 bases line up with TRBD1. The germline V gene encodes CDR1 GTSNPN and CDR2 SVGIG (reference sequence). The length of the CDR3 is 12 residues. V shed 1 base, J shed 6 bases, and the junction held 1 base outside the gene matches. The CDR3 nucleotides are TGTGCCTGGAGTGCGACAGGGGGCGAGCAGTACTTC. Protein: CAWSATGGEQYF.

Here the CDR3 DNA reads TGTGCCAGCAGCTCCGTACTCGGGACCCCAGCTGCTTTCTTT. This encodes CASSSVLGTPAAFF. V usage is TRBV7-6 and J usage is TRBJ1-1; the D gene is possibly TRBD1 (5 bases). V was shortened by 4 bases and J by 11 bases, with 20 bases between the two germline ends. The CDR3 is 14 residues long. Germline V lookup: CDR1 SGHVS, CDR2 FNYEAQ.

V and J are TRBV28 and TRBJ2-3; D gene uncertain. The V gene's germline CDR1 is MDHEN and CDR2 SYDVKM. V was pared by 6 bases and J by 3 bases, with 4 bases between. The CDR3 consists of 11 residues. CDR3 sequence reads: CASSPTDTQYF. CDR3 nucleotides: TGTGCCAGCAGCCCAACAGATACGCAGTATTTT. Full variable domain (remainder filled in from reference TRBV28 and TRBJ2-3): DVKVTQSSRYLVKRTGEKVFLECVQDMDHENMFWYRQDPGLGLRLIYFSYDVKMKEKGDIPEGYSVSREKKERFSLILESASTNQTSMYLCASSPTDTQYFGPGTRLTVL.

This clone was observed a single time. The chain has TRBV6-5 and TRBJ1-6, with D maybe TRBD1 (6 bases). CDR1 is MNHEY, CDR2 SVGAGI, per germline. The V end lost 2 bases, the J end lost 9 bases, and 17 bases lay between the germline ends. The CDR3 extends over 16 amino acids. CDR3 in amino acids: CASSYPSAGVGSPLHF. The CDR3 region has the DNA TGTGCCAGCAGTTACCCATCGGCAGGGGTTGGTTCACCCCTCCACTTT.

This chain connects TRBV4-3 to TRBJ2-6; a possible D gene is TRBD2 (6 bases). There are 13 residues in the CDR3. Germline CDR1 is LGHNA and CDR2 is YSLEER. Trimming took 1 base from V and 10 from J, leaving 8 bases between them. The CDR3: CASSQAGENVLTF. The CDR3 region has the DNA TGCGCCAGCAGCCAAGCGGGGGAGAACGTCCTGACTTTC.

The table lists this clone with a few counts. Written as DNA, the CDR3 is TGTGCCAGCAGCGCAAATAATTCACCCCTCCACTTT. This codes for CASSANNSPLHF. V and J are TRBV7-9 and TRBJ1-6; D uncertain. Germline CDR1 and CDR2: SEHNR and FQNEAQ (reference sequence). V lost 5 bases, J lost 5 bases, and 4 bases lay in between. The CDR3 has 12 residues.

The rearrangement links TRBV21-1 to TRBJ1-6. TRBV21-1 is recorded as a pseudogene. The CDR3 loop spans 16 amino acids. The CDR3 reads CASSKGEGPYNSPLHF. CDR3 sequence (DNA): TGTGCCAGCAGCAAAGGGGAAGGCCCCTATAATTCACCCCTCCACTTT.

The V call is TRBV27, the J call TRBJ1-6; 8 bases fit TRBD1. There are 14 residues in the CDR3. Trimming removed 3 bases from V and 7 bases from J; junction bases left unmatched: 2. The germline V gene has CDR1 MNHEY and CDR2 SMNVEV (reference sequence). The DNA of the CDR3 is TGTGCCAGCAGTTTGGACAGGGCGAATTCACCCCTCCACTTT. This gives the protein CASSLDRANSPLHF.